The next 18 T cell receptor beta chains were all read from a single sample in a study of somatic mutations in cytotoxic T cells in rheumatoid arthritis. The repertoire was sequenced with immunoSEQ multiplex PCR; TCRdb's copy has only in-frame clones and lacks some. The table has about 26,000 clones, about 80% seen once. Sequencing input: CD8+ T cells sorted from blood. These receptor sequences come from a man between 45 and 60 years old in good health.

The V gene is TRBV7-9, the J gene TRBJ2-7, with a weak D call TRBD2 (7 bases). The germline V gene has CDR1 SEHNR and CDR2 FQNEAQ (reference sequence). V lost 1 base and J lost 6, with 10 bases in between. The CDR3 spans 13 residues. DNA of the CDR3: TGTGCCAGCAGCTTAGTGGGAGGGGGCGAGCAGTACTTC. As protein: CASSLVGGGEQYF.

As DNA, the CDR3 is TGTGCCAGCAGCTTGGCGGAAAGGTACTTAGGCCAAGAGACCCAGTACTTC. Translating it yields CASSLAERYLGQETQYF. The chain is built from TRBV7-9 and TRBJ2-5; D gene unclear. The CDR3 extends over 17 amino acids. Germline assignment: CDR1 SEHNR and CDR2 FQNEAQ (reference sequence). The ends were cut back, 3 bases at V and 1 base at J, with 18 bases in the middle.

This clone was found a few times. The gene calls are TRBV7-9 and TRBJ2-7; 7 positions agree with TRBD2. Per germline, CDR1 SEHNR and CDR2 FQNEAQ (reference sequence). The CDR3 contains 14 residues. V gave up 5 bases and J gave up 0 bases; unmatched junction bases: 4. The CDR3 DNA sequence: TGTGCCAGCAGCCTTAGCGGGTTCTCCTACGAGCAGTACTTC. Its protein product is CASSLSGFSYEQYF.

J is TRBJ2-3 and V is TRBV4-2, with a tentative D call TRBD1 (6 bases). Germline V gives CDR1 LGHNA, CDR2 YNFKEQ. Trimming shortened V by 1 base and J by 5 bases, and 7 bases separated the two germline ends. The CDR3 consists of 13 residues. The CDR3 region is CASSQGRGDTQYF. The CDR3 DNA sequence: TGTGCCAGCAGCCAAGGCAGGGGAGATACGCAGTATTTT.

This sequence joins TRBV19 and TRBJ2-7; D ambiguous. Germline loops: CDR1 LNHDA, CDR2 SQIVND (reference sequence). Trimming removed 3 bases at V and 4 bases at J, with 7 bases between. The length of the CDR3 is 12 residues. CDR3 protein: CASSIRSYEQYF. The CDR3, as DNA: TGTGCCAGTAGTATTCGGAGTTACGAGCAGTACTTC.

The V and J genes are TRBV9 and TRBJ1-3; D is unresolved. This CDR3 is built from 11 residues. Trimming stripped 6 bases from V and 4 bases from J, with 5 bases between. Per the germline V gene, CDR1 is SGDLS and CDR2 is YYNGEE. Written as DNA, the CDR3 is TGTGCCAGCATGTCCGGAAACACCATATATTTT. Its protein product is CASMSGNTIYF. Looking up the rest from reference TRBV9 and TRBJ1-3 gives the full variable domain: DSGVTQTPKHLITATGQRVTLRCSPRSGDLSVYWYQQSLDQGLQFLIQYYNGEERAKGNILERFSAQQFPDLHSELNLSSLELGDSALYFCASMSGNTIYFGEGSWLTVV.

The J gene is TRBJ2-7, the V gene TRBV27; 8 positions agree with TRBD1. This CDR3 is built from 15 residues. The germline V gene encodes CDR1 MNHEY and CDR2 SMNVEV (reference sequence). J lost 3 bases, V lost 6 bases, and 10 bases had no gene match. CDR3: CASRPLPGQDYEQYF. The DNA of the CDR3 is TGTGCCAGCAGACCTTTGCCGGGACAGGACTACGAGCAGTACTTC.

The gene calls are TRBV11-2 and TRBJ2-2; 12 nucleotides align to TRBD2. The germline CDR1 and CDR2 sequences are SGHAT and FQNNGV. The CDR3 spans 16 residues. The V and J ends lost 4 bases and 7 bases, in that order; junction bases with no gene match: 7. DNA for the CDR3: TGTGCCAGCAGCTCGGGACTAGCGGGTCCTAGCGGGGAGCTGTTTTTT. It codes for CASSSGLAGPSGELFF.

The chain combines TRBV4-1 with TRBJ2-1; 9 nucleotides match TRBD2. Trimming took 1 base from V and 4 from J; bases not matched to a gene: 2. Germline assignment: CDR1 MGHRA and CDR2 YSYEKL. This CDR3 spans 15 amino acids. The CDR3 DNA follows: TGCGCCAGCAGCCAAGGACTAGCGGCTTACAATGAGCAGTTCTTC. Its protein is CASSQGLAAYNEQFF.

CDR3 protein: CASSPTGDFDNEQFF. In DNA form, the CDR3 reads TGTGCCAGCAGTCCCACAGGGGATTTTGACAATGAGCAGTTCTTC. The chain recombines TRBV28 with TRBJ2-1, with 7 bases identical to TRBD1. The germline V gene encodes CDR1 MDHEN and CDR2 SYDVKM. The J segment lost 5 bases and the V segment lost 5 bases, leaving 9 bases of the junction unmatched. CDR3 length: 15 residues.

This rearrangement joins TRBV29-1 to TRBJ2-7, with D uncertain. V was pared by 5 bases and J by 0 bases, with 8 bases between. This CDR3 is 12 amino acids long. Germline V gene lookup returns CDR1 SQVTM and CDR2 ANQGSEA. For the CDR3, the DNA is TGCAGCGTTTTGACAAGCTCCTACGAGCAGTACTTC. Its protein is CSVLTSSYEQYF.

This clone was recorded once. The chain employs TRBV7-9 and TRBJ2-1; 11 positions match TRBD2. The CDR3 covers 16 residues. Germline CDR1 reads SEHNR; CDR2 reads FQNEAQ (reference sequence). V gave up 5 bases and J gave up 0 bases; unmatched junction bases: 3. In nucleotides, the CDR3 is TGTGCCAGCAGCCGACTAGCGGGGAGCTCCTACAATGAGCAGTTCTTC. This codes for CASSRLAGSSYNEQFF.

The chain couples TRBV2 to TRBJ1-2; D is possibly TRBD1 (6 bases). CDR1 is SNHLY and CDR2 is FYNNEI in the germline V gene. The CDR3 extends over 15 amino acids. Deletions cut 7 bases from V and 0 bases from J, with 15 bases between. The CDR3 DNA follows: TGTGCCAGCATGGCGGGGACAAGCTCTAACTATGGCTACACCTTC. Translating it yields CASMAGTSSNYGYTF.

The V call is TRBV27, the J call TRBJ1-1; 8 bases agree with TRBD1. The germline V gene has CDR1 MNHEY and CDR2 SMNVEV (reference sequence). The CDR3 loop spans 16 amino acids. V was clipped by 6 bases and J by 1 base; unmatched bases: 10. CDR3 region: CASSRPGQGPNTEAFF. In nucleotides, the CDR3 is TGTGCCAGCAGCCGCCCCGGACAGGGTCCGAACACTGAAGCTTTCTTT.

This clone has a handful of counts. The chain joins TRBV5-6 to TRBJ2-7; D not resolved. The CDR3 is made up of 13 amino acids. Germline V gives CDR1 SGHDT, CDR2 YYEEEE. CDR3 nucleotides: TGTGCTCCGCAAGTCACGGGTAACTACGAGCAGTACTTC. Residues: CAPQVTGNYEQYF. Combining the CDR3 with reference TRBV5-6 and TRBJ2-7 gives the whole variable domain DAGVTQSPTHLIKTRGQQVTLRCSPKSGHDTVSWYQQALGQGPQFIFQYYEEEERQRGNFPDRFSGHQFPNYSSELNVNALLLGDSALYLCAPQVTGNYEQYFGPGTRLTVT.

This chain connects TRBV10-1 to TRBJ2-7; 8 nucleotides align to TRBD2. The CDR3 covers 16 residues. Germline trimming cut 2 bases from V and 4 bases from J; bases unmatched to any gene: 10. Germline V gene data show CDR1 as WNHNN and CDR2 as SYGVQD (reference sequence). Here the CDR3 DNA reads TGCGCCAGCAGTGAGACCCGGACTAGCTCCTTATACGAGCAGTACTTC. This codes for CASSETRTSSLYEQYF.

The rearrangement uses TRBV5-8 and TRBJ2-7, with TRBD2 matching 7 bases. Trimming at V came to 0 bases and at J to 3 bases, leaving 0 bases not matched to a gene. Germline CDR1 reads SGHTS; CDR2 reads YDEGEE. The CDR3 is made up of 13 amino acids. The CDR3 sequence is CASSLGDYYEQYF. DNA of the CDR3: TGTGCCAGCAGCTTGGGGGACTACTACGAGCAGTACTTC.

J is TRBJ1-1 and V is TRBV9, with 10 positions matching TRBD1. The CDR3 sequence is 15 residues long. Per germline, CDR1 SGDLS and CDR2 YYNGEE. Germline trimming cut 2 bases from V and 5 bases from J; bases unmatched to any gene: 6. The DNA of the CDR3 is TGTGCCAGCAGCGTTTCCCGGGACAGGGGAACTGAAGCTTTCTTT. As protein: CASSVSRDRGTEAFF.